One sample yielded the 23 T cell receptor beta chains listed below, sequenced in a study of Ad26.COV2.S vaccination and SARS-CoV-2 variants. The protocol was immunoSEQ multiplex PCR, while the TCRdb copy is restricted to in-frame clones and leaves out a portion. The profile shows hundreds of thousands of clones, about 90% of them singletons. The treatment: some 20 received Ad26.COV2.S at low or high dose, single or two shots; several received placebo; per-sample allocation not given. Specimen acquisition occurred on day 63 following the initial vaccine or placebo injection. Specimen: peripheral blood, collected in a trial of Ad26.COV2.S vaccine versus placebo. The receptors stem from a person between 18 and 59 years old who received the Ad26.COV2.S COVID-19 vaccine or a placebo.

This clone was found a few times. The gene calls are TRBV5-1 and TRBJ2-5; TRBD2 matches 11 bases. Germline assignment: CDR1 SGHRS and CDR2 YFSETQ. The V and J ends lost 7 bases and 5 bases, in that order; junction bases with no gene match: 13. This CDR3 has 16 amino acids. CDR3 amino acids: CASSPSGGISGETQYF. CDR3 nucleotides: TGCGCCAGCTCCCCTAGCGGGGGGATATCGGGGGAGACCCAGTACTTC.

The rearrangement joins TRBV30 to TRBJ2-7, with 7 positions matching TRBD1. Looked up from germline, CDR1 is GTSNPN and CDR2 is SVGIG (reference sequence). This CDR3 comprises 15 residues. The junction had 11 bases not matched to a gene; V was cut back by 5 bases and J by 1 base. The CDR3 loop is CAWRQKQGMSYEQYF. CDR3 bases: TGTGCCTGGCGACAAAAACAGGGGATGTCCTACGAGCAGTACTTC.

The chain recombines TRBV5-1 with TRBJ2-5, with D possibly being TRBD1 (7 bases). The CDR3 consists of 17 residues. V lost 0 bases to trimming and J lost 2 bases, with 17 bases between them. Germline loops: CDR1 SGHRS, CDR2 YFSETQ. CDR3 protein: CASSLARRGRTQETQYF. The CDR3 DNA is TGCGCCAGCAGCTTGGCCCGCAGGGGGAGGACACAAGAGACCCAGTACTTC.

The chain has TRBV20-1 and TRBJ2-1; 9 nucleotides match TRBD2. V shed 3 bases and J 4 bases; nucleotides not matched to a gene: 1. CDR3 size: 13 residues. CDR1 is DFQATT and CDR2 is SNEGSKA in the germline V gene (reference sequence). This CDR3 reads CSASSGGYNEQFF. The CDR3 DNA sequence: TGCAGTGCTAGTAGCGGGGGTTACAATGAGCAGTTCTTC.

The J gene is TRBJ1-2, the V gene TRBV19, with unresolved D. CDR3 length: 13 amino acids. CDR1 and CDR2 (germline): LNHDA, SQIVND (reference sequence). In nucleotides, the CDR3 is TGTGTCAGCCGCGGGGTTGCGGGCTATGGCTACACCTTC. Translating it yields CVSRGVAGYGYTF.

V and J are TRBV11-1 and TRBJ2-2, with unresolved D. V lost 5 bases and J lost 1, with 11 bases in between. Germline CDR1 reads SGHAT; CDR2 reads FQDESV (reference sequence). The CDR3 loop spans 15 amino acids. Here the CDR3 DNA reads TGTGCCAGCAGCGGAGTTCAGGAGAACACCGGGGAGCTGTTTTTT. It is translated as CASSGVQENTGELFF. Combining the CDR3 with reference TRBV11-1 and TRBJ2-2 gives the whole variable domain EAEVAQSPRYKITEKSQAVAFWCDPISGHATLYWYRQILGQGPELLVQFQDESVVDDSQLPKDRFSAERLKGVDSTLKIQPAELGDSAMYLCASSGVQENTGELFFGEGSRLTVL.

The chain has TRBV5-8 and TRBJ1-2; 11 bases match TRBD1. J lost 2 bases, V lost 8 bases, and 5 bases had no gene match. This CDR3 comprises 14 residues. CDR1 is SGHTS, CDR2 YDEGEE, per germline. Written as DNA, the CDR3 is TGTGCCAGTAGGAGGACAGGGGGCAACTATGGCTACACCTTC. Translated: CASRRTGGNYGYTF.

This clone was picked up one time. The chain has TRBV9 and TRBJ1-2, with TRBD1 identical over 8 bases. The CDR3 has 15 amino acids. Germline CDR1 is SGDLS and CDR2 is YYNGEE. With V trimmed by 6 bases and J by 3 bases, 10 bases remained unmatched. The CDR3 reads CASTIGQGTYYGYTF. CDR3 nucleotides: TGTGCCAGCACGATAGGACAGGGAACCTACTATGGCTACACCTTC.

The V gene is TRBV12-3 or TRBV12-4, the J gene TRBJ2-7; D is possibly TRBD1 (6 bases). Trimming cost V 5 bases and J 7 bases, with 12 bases left between them. The CDR3 loop spans 12 amino acids. The DNA for the CDR3 is TGTGCCAGCAGTCCGACAGGCAGGGAGCAGTACTTC. As protein: CASSPTGREQYF.

The chain employs TRBV5-1 and TRBJ2-7; weak D call: TRBD1 (6 bases). Between the trimmed V and J ends, which lost 0 bases and 6 bases, there was a span of 16 bases. The CDR3 has 15 residues. The germline V gene has CDR1 SGHRS and CDR2 YFSETQ. The CDR3: CASSLEGQGRFEQYF. The CDR3 coding sequence is TGCGCCAGCAGCTTGGAGGGTCAGGGGCGCTTCGAGCAGTACTTC. Variable domain in full (rest from reference TRBV5-1 and TRBJ2-7): KAGVTQTPRYLIKTRGQQVTLSCSPISGHRSVSWYQQTPGQGLQFLFEYFSETQRNKGNFPGRFSGRQFSNSRSEMNVSTLELGDSALYLCASSLEGQGRFEQYFGPGTRLTVT.

The table lists this clone with a count of one. This chain links TRBV2 with TRBJ1-2; TRBD1 matches at 7 bases. The germline CDR1 and CDR2 sequences are SNHLY and FYNNEI. With 7 bases clipped from V and 4 bases from J, the junction kept 9 bases outside the gene matches. CDR3 length equals 14 residues. The CDR3 bases are TGTGCCAGCACCCGGGACAGATCATCCTATGGCTACACCTTC. This translates into CASTRDRSSYGYTF. Based on the CDR3 plus reference TRBV2 and TRBJ1-2, the full variable domain is EPEVTQTPSHQVTQMGQEVILRCVPISNHLYFYWYRQILGQKVEFLVSFYNNEISEKSEIFDDQFSVERPDGSNFTLKIRSTKLEDSAMYFCASTRDRSSYGYTFGSGTRLTVV.

The chain combines TRBV2 with TRBJ1-1; D gene ambiguous. The CDR3 is 14 residues long. Germline loops: CDR1 SNHLY, CDR2 FYNNEI. The V end lost 3 bases, the J end lost 1 base, and 9 bases lay between the germline ends. CDR3 DNA: TGTGCCAGCAGTGACCGGGTAAGGAACACTGAAGCTTTCTTT. Its translation is CASSDRVRNTEAFF.

This clone was recorded only once. This chain uses TRBV7-2 with TRBJ2-2; either TRBD1 or TRBD2 may supply D (5 bases each). V lost 3 bases to trimming and J lost 6 bases, with 17 bases between them. This CDR3 is built from 16 residues. The V gene's germline CDR1 is SGHTA and CDR2 FQGNSA. CDR3: CASSLAGTLFAGELFF. In DNA, the CDR3 is TGTGCCAGCAGCTTGGCCGGGACCCTATTCGCCGGGGAGCTGTTTTTT.

V usage is TRBV2 and J usage is TRBJ1-1; tentative D call: TRBD1 (5 bases). Trimming shortened V by 3 bases and J by 6 bases, and 14 bases separated the two germline ends. The CDR3 totals 14 residues. Germline values: CDR1 SNHLY, CDR2 FYNNEI. The DNA for the CDR3 is TGTGCCAGCAGTGACCGGGGGGGGGAATCTGAAGCTTTCTTT. Translating it yields CASSDRGGESEAFF.

This chain links TRBV6-1 with TRBJ2-1; no definite D call. This CDR3 contains 18 residues. CDR1 MNHNS and CDR2 SASEGT come from the germline V gene. The V gene lost 1 base and the J gene lost 0 bases, with 16 bases spanning the gap. Here the CDR3 reads CASSEGILLSSSYNEQFF. The CDR3 DNA reads as TGTGCCAGCAGTGAAGGTATCCTTCTATCGAGCTCCTACAATGAGCAGTTCTTC.

V gene TRBV7-3 combines with J gene TRBJ1-3; D remains unclear. The CDR3 is made up of 13 amino acids. Germline CDR1 reads SGHTA; CDR2 reads FQGTGA. Trimming removed 6 bases at V and 0 bases at J, with 6 bases between. DNA of the CDR3: TGTGCCAGCAGACCGAACTCTGGAAACACCATATATTTT. Protein product: CASRPNSGNTIYF.

This clone was recorded only once. The CDR3 here is CASSLVPSGQETQYF. For the CDR3, the DNA is TGCGCCAGCAGCTTGGTCCCTAGCGGACAAGAGACCCAGTACTTC. The V gene is TRBV5-1, the J gene TRBJ2-5; 7 bases fit TRBD2. Germline V gives CDR1 SGHRS, CDR2 YFSETQ. The CDR3 sequence is 15 residues long. The V and J ends lost 0 bases and 2 bases, in that order; junction bases with no gene match: 4.

This clone was observed a few times. The genes are TRBV6-5 and TRBJ1-6, with D unclear. The V gene's germline CDR1 is MNHEY and CDR2 SVGAGI. CDR3 length: 13 residues. The V end lost 2 bases, the J end lost 7 bases, and 6 bases lay between the germline ends. CDR3 bases: TGTGCCAGCAGTTACGGTGAGAATTCACCCCTCCACTTT. This sequence encodes CASSYGENSPLHF.

This rearrangement joins TRBV5-5 to TRBJ1-4; no firm D call. Germline CDR1 SGHKS, CDR2 YYEKEE (reference sequence). The CDR3 totals 13 residues. V was clipped by 1 base and J by 7 bases, with 8 bases between them. The CDR3 loop reads CASSLFVGEKLFF. The CDR3, as DNA: TGTGCCAGCAGCTTGTTCGTGGGTGAAAAACTGTTTTTT. The full variable domain, in which reference TRBV5-5 and TRBJ1-4 provide the parts outside the CDR3, is DAGVTQSPTHLIKTRGQQVTLRCSPISGHKSVSWYQQVLGQGPQFIFQYYEKEERGRGNFPDRFSARQFPNYSSELNVNALLLGDSALYLCASSLFVGEKLFFGSGTQLSVL.

The chain joins TRBV12-3 or TRBV12-4 to TRBJ2-1; unclear D gene. V shed 3 bases and J shed 10 bases, with 10 bases lying between them. The CDR3 has 12 residues. DNA of the CDR3: TGTGCCAGCAGTTTTCCCCCCCTGGAGCAGTTCTTC. Its translation is CASSFPPLEQFF.

The chain joins TRBV6-5 to TRBJ2-2, with unresolved D. This CDR3 is built from 12 residues. V was trimmed by 8 bases and J by 3 bases, leaving 7 bases between them. CDR1 is MNHEY and CDR2 is SVGAGI in the germline V gene. DNA of the CDR3: TGTGCCAGCGCTGGGGACACCGGGGAGCTGTTTTTT. This codes for CASAGDTGELFF.

The chain employs TRBV5-1 and TRBJ2-1; no firm D call. Germline-derived CDR1 and CDR2 are SGHRS and YFSETQ. The CDR3 has 14 amino acids. Trimming removed 0 bases at V and 8 bases at J, with 12 bases between. CDR3 loop: CASSLVGRSDEQFF. As DNA, the CDR3 is TGCGCCAGCAGCTTGGTCGGGCGGAGCGATGAGCAGTTCTTC.

The CDR3 loop reads CASSSASGRAAYEQYF. DNA for the CDR3: TGTGCCAGCAGCTCCGCTAGCGGGAGGGCCGCCTACGAGCAGTACTTC. The chain is built from TRBV7-8 and TRBJ2-7; 12 bases align to TRBD2. The ends lost 4 bases at V and 2 bases at J; junction bases unmatched: 6. The CDR3 runs to 16 residues. Germline V gene data show CDR1 as SGHVS and CDR2 as FQNEAQ.